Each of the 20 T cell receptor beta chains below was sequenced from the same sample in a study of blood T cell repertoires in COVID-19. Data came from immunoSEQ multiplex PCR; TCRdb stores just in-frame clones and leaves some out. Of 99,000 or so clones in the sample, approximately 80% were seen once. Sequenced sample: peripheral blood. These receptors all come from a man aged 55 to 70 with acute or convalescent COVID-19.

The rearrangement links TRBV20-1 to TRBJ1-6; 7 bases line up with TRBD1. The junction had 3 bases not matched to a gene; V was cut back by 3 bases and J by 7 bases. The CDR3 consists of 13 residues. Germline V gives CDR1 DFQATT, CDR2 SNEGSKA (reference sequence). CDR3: CSASPQGNSPLHF. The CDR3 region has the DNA TGCAGTGCTAGTCCACAGGGGAATTCACCCCTCCACTTT.

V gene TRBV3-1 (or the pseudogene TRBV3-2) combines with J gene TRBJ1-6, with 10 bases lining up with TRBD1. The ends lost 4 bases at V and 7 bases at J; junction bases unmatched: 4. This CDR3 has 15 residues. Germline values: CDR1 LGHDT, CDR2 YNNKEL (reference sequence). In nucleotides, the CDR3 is TGTGCCAGCAGCCCAACGGGACAGGGGAATTCACCCCTCCACTTT. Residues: CASSPTGQGNSPLHF.

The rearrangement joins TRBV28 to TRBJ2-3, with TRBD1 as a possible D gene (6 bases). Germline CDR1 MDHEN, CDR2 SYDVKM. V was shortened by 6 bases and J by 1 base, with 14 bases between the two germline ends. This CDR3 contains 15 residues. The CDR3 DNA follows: TGTGCCAGCAGAACACAGGGAAGTGGCACAGATACGCAGTATTTT. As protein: CASRTQGSGTDTQYF.

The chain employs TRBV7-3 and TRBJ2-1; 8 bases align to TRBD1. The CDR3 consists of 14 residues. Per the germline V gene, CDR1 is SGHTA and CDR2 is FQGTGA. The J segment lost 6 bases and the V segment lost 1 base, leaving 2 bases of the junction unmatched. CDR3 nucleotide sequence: TGTGCCAGCAGCTTAAATACAGGGGGCAATGAGCAGTTCTTC. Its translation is CASSLNTGGNEQFF.

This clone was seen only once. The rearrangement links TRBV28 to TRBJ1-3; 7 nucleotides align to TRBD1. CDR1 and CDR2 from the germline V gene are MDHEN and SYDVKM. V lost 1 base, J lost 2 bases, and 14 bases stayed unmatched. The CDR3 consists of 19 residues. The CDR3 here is CASSLYMRGRRGAGNTIYF. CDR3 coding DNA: TGTGCCAGCAGTTTATATATGAGGGGGCGGCGAGGGGCTGGAAACACCATATATTTT.

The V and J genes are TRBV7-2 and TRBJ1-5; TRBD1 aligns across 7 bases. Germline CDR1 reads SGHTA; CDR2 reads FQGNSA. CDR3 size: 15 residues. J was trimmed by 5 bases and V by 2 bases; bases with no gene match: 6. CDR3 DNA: TGTGCCAGCAGCTTAATAACAGGGGCCTATCAGCCCCAGCATTTT. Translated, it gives CASSLITGAYQPQHF.

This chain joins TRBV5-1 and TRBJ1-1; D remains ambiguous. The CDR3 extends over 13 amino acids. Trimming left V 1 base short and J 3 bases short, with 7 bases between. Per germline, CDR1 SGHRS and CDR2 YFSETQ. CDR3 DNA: TGCGCCAGCAGCTTGCACTCGGACACTGAAGCTTTCTTT. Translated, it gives CASSLHSDTEAFF.

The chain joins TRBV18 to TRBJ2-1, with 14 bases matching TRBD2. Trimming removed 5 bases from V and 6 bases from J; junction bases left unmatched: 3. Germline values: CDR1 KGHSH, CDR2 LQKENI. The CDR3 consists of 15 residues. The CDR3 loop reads CASSATSGGGNEQFF. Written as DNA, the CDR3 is TGTGCCAGCTCAGCGACTAGCGGGGGGGGCAATGAGCAGTTCTTC.

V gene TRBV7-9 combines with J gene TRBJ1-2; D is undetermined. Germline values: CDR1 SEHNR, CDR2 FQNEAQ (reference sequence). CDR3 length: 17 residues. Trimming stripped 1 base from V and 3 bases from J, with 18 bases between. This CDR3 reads CASSLGGSEAVYYGYTF. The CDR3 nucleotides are TGTGCCAGCAGCTTAGGTGGCAGCGAAGCCGTCTACTATGGCTACACCTTC.

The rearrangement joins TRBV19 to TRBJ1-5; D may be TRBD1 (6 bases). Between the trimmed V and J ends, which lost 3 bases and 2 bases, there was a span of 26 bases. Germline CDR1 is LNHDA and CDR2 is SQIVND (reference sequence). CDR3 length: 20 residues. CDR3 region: CASSILSGAGGRIGNQPQHF. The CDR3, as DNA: TGTGCCAGTAGTATTCTTTCGGGTGCGGGGGGCCGGATTGGCAATCAGCCCCAGCATTTT.

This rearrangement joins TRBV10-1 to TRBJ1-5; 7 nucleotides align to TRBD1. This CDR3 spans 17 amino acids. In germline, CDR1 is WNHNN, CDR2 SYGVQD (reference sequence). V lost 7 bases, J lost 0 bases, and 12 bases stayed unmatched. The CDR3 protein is CASIEDREAYSNQPQHF. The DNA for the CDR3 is TGCGCCAGCATAGAAGACAGGGAGGCATATAGCAATCAGCCCCAGCATTTT.

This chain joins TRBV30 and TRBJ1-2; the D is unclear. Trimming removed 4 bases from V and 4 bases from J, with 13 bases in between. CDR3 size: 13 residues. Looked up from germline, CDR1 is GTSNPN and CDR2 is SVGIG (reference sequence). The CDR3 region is CAWMNGFTYGYTF. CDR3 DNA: TGTGCCTGGATGAACGGGTTTACCTATGGCTACACCTTC.

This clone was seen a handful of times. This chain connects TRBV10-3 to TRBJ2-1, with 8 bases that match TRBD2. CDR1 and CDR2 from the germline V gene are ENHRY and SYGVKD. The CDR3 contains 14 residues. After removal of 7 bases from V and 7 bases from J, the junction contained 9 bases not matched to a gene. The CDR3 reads CAINEAGASNEQFF. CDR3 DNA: TGTGCCATCAATGAAGCGGGAGCTTCGAATGAGCAGTTCTTC.

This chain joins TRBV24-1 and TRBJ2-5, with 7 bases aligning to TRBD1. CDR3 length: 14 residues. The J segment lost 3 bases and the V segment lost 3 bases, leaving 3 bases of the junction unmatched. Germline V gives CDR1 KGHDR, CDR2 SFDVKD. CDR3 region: CATSDPGTEETQYF. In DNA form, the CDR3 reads TGTGCCACCAGTGATCCCGGGACAGAAGAGACCCAGTACTTC.

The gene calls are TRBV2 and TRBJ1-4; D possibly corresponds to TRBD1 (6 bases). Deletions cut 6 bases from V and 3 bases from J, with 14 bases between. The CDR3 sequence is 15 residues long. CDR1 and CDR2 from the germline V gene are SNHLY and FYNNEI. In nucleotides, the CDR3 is TGTGCCAGCAGCCGGGGGGGCGCGGCTAATGAAAAACTGTTTTTT. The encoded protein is CASSRGGAANEKLFF.

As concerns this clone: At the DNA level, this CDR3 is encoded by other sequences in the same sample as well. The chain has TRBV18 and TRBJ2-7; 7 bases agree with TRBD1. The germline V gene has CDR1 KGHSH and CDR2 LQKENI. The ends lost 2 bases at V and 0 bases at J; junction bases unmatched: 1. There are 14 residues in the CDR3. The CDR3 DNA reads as TGTGCCAGCTCACCAAGGGACAGCTCCTACGAGCAGTACTTC. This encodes CASSPRDSSYEQYF. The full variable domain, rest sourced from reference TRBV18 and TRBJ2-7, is NAGVMQNPRHLVRRRGQEARLRCSPMKGHSHVYWYRQLPEEGLKFMVYLQKENIIDESGMPKERFSAEFPKEGPSILRIQQVVRGDSAAYFCASSPRDSSYEQYFGPGTRLTVT.

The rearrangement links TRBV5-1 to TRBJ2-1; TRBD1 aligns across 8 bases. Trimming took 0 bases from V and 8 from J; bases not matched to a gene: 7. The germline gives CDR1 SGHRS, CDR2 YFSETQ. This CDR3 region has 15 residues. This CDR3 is CASSLAGTGSYEQFF. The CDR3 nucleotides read TGCGCCAGCAGCTTGGCCGGGACAGGATCCTATGAGCAGTTCTTC.

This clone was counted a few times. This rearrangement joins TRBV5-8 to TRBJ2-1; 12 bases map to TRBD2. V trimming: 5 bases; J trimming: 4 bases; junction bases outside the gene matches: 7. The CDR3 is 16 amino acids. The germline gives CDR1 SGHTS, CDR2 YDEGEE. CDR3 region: CASSYGLAGLYNEQFF. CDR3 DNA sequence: TGTGCCAGCAGTTACGGACTAGCGGGACTATACAATGAGCAGTTCTTC.

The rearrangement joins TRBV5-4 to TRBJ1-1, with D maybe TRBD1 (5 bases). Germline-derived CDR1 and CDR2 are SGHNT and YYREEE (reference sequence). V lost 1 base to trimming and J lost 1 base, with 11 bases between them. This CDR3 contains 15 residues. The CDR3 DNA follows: TGTGCCAGCAGCTTGATAAACAGGAGGAACACTGAAGCTTTCTTT. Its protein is CASSLINRRNTEAFF.

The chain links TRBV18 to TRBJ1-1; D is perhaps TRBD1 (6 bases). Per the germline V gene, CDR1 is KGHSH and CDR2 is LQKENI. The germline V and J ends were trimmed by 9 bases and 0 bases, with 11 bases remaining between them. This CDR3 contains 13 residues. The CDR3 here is CASHRAMNTEAFF. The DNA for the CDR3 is TGTGCCAGTCACAGGGCTATGAACACTGAAGCTTTCTTT.